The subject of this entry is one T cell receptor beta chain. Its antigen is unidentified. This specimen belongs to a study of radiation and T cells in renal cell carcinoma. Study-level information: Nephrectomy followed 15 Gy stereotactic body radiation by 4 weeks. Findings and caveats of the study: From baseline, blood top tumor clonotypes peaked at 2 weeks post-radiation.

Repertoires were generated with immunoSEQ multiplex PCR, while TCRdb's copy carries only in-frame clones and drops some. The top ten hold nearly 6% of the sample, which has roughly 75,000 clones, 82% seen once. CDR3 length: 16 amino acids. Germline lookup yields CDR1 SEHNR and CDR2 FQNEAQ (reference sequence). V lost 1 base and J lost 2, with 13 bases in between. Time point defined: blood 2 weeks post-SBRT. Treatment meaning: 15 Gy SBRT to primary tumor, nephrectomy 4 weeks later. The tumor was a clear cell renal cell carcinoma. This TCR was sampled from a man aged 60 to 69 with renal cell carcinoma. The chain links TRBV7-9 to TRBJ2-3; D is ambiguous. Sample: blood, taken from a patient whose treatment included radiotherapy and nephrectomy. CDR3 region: CASSLDRQMFTDTQYF. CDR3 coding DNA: TGTGCCAGCAGCTTAGATCGGCAGATGTTCACAGATACGCAGTATTTT.